This entry features one T cell receptor (beta chain) sequence. The entry originates in a study of regulatory and conventional T cells in RAG deficiency. The data were produced by immunoSEQ multiplex PCR, yet TCRdb's version contains in-frame clones alone and is incomplete. The sample records 20,000 to 25,000 clones, 95% to 97% being singletons. Trimming removed 0 bases from V and 0 bases from J, with 8 bases in between. CDR1 SGHTA and CDR2 FQGNSA come from the germline V gene. This CDR3 is built from 15 residues. Blood CD4+ CD25-low CD127-high conventional T cells supplied the genomic DNA template. This sample was shared with a second study, whose subject was regulatory T cells. That paper notes: Amplification used 52 TRBV primers and 13 TRBJ primers.

The rearrangement joins TRBV7-2 to TRBJ1-1, with D tentatively TRBD1 (5 bases). Sequencing used CD25- CD4+ T cells sorted from blood. The TCR sequence derives from a human donor in good health. CDR3 in DNA: TGTGCCAGCAGCTTAGCGCAGGGTTTGAACACTGAAGCTTTCTTT. Amino acids: CASSLAQGLNTEAFF.